The next 22 T cell receptor beta chains were all read from a single sample in a study of response to subunit inactivated influenza vaccine. TCRdb recomputed calls from the RT-PCR reads with MiXCR, one row per CDR3 protein. The sample contains about 500,000 distinct CDR3 sequences, roughly 13% of which appear only once. The sample consisted of PBMCs from blood, taken about 40 days after vaccination. The receptors derive from a man in his forties or fifties who received an inactivated influenza vaccine.

The chain is built from TRBV10-3 and TRBJ2-1; 11 nucleotides agree with TRBD2. Germline CDR1 ENHRY, CDR2 SYGVKD. Trimming cost V 9 bases and J 2 bases; bases outside gene matches: 3. The CDR3 length is 14 residues. The CDR3 reads CAITSGGTYNEQFF. In DNA, the CDR3 is TGTGCCATAACTAGCGGGGGCACCTACAATGAGCAGTTCTTC.

This clonotype appeared a few times. The chain carries TRBV20-1 and TRBJ2-5, with 11 positions matching TRBD2. The CDR3 is 17 amino acids. Germline values: CDR1 DFQATT, CDR2 SNEGSKA (reference sequence). J lost 2 bases, V lost 0 bases, and 8 bases had no gene match. The CDR3: CSARELAGVSWQETQYF. Written as DNA, the CDR3 is TGCAGTGCTAGAGAACTAGCGGGGGTTTCGTGGCAAGAGACCCAGTACTTC.

This clonotype was counted only a few times. The rearrangement joins TRBV4-2 to TRBJ2-1; 9 bases fit TRBD2. The CDR3 runs 15 residues. Per the germline V gene, CDR1 is LGHNA and CDR2 is YNFKEQ. Germline trimming cut 1 base from V and 8 bases from J; bases unmatched to any gene: 6. The CDR3 spells CASSQASGAFDEQFF. CDR3 in DNA: TGTGCCAGCAGCCAAGCTAGCGGGGCTTTCGATGAGCAGTTCTTC.

V gene TRBV29-1 combines with J gene TRBJ1-1; 7 positions agree with TRBD1. Germline loops: CDR1 SQVTM, CDR2 ANQGSEA. V lost 6 bases to trimming and J lost 2 bases; unmatched junction nucleotides: 12. The CDR3 has 15 residues. CDR3 sequence: CSVAATGRSNTEAFF. Here the CDR3 DNA reads TGCAGCGTAGCGGCGACAGGGCGGTCCAACACTGAAGCTTTCTTT.

V is TRBV4-3 and J is TRBJ2-3; tentative D call: TRBD2 (6 bases). The CDR3 covers 17 residues. The V end lost 3 bases, the J end lost 5 bases, and 21 bases lay between the germline ends. Germline V CDR1 and CDR2: LGHNA, YSLEER. The CDR3 DNA is TGCGCCAGCAGCCAGAGTTACCGGGCTCTGGGAGGAGATACGCAGTATTTT. Encoded protein: CASSQSYRALGGDTQYF.

This clonotype was picked up a small number of times. In DNA, the CDR3 is TGTGCCAGCAGTGAACGGTATCGGACAGCGAAGGGCTCGGATGGCTACACCTTC. Translated, it gives CASSERYRTAKGSDGYTF. The chain uses TRBV25-1 and TRBJ1-2; tentative D call: TRBD1 (6 bases). In germline, CDR1 is MGHDK, CDR2 SYGVNS. This CDR3 region has 18 residues. Trimming pared 2 bases from V and 6 bases from J, leaving 25 bases between.

This clonotype was counted only a few times. This chain connects TRBV5-1 to TRBJ2-3; D is perhaps TRBD1 (6 bases). The V end was cut by 4 bases, the J end by 5 bases, with 14 bases between. CDR1 is SGHRS, CDR2 YFSETQ, per germline. The CDR3 is made up of 14 amino acids. The CDR3, as DNA: TGCGCCAGCAGCCTTAGACAGGTGGAAGATACGCAGTATTTT. Protein product: CASSLRQVEDTQYF.

A few counts support this clonotype. V gene TRBV6-2 or TRBV6-3 combines with J gene TRBJ1-4, with 9 bases fitting TRBD1. The ends lost 6 bases at V and 8 bases at J; junction bases unmatched: 10. Germline CDR1 is MNHEY and CDR2 is SVGEGT. There are 15 residues in the CDR3. The CDR3 DNA follows: TGTGCCAGCAGCATTCCCGGGACAGGGAACGAAAAACTGTTTTTT. It specifies CASSIPGTGNEKLFF.

The chain carries TRBV28 and TRBJ2-2; D remains ambiguous. This CDR3 is 12 amino acids long. Trimming removed 10 bases from V and 3 bases from J, with 9 bases in between. Germline CDR1 and CDR2: MDHEN and SYDVKM. CDR3 protein: CAIGGYTGELFF. CDR3 nucleotides: TGTGCCATCGGCGGATACACCGGGGAGCTGTTTTTT.

Ten or more counts support this clonotype. The CDR3 nucleotides are TGTGCCAGCCGCTTAGCGGGGGTAGGAGAGACCCAGTACTTC. Translating gives CASRLAGVGETQYF. The genes are TRBV6-1 and TRBJ2-5; the match to TRBD2 covers 9 bases. In germline, CDR1 is MNHNS, CDR2 SASEGT. After removal of 8 bases from V and 4 bases from J, the junction contained 8 bases not matched to a gene. This CDR3 comprises 14 residues.

As for this clonotype: The junction departs from the called germline gene at one end, perhaps through a read error. The chain's CDR3 is CSVSTDKQYF. CDR3 coding DNA: TGCAGCGTTTCCACAGATAAGCAGTATTTT. The rearrangement links TRBV29-1 to TRBJ2-3, with no clear D. The CDR3 extends over 10 amino acids. The germline CDR1 and CDR2 sequences are SQVTM and ANQGSEA.

In this sample, this clonotype turned up a few times. The J gene is TRBJ2-1, the V gene TRBV4-3; D call uncertain. The CDR3 contains 12 residues. Between the trimmed V and J ends, which lost 2 bases and 8 bases, there was a span of 7 bases. Germline lookup yields CDR1 LGHNA and CDR2 YSLEER. CDR3 DNA: TGCGCCAGCAGCCAACTCGGGTATGAGCAGTTCTTC. Its translation: CASSQLGYEQFF.

This clonotype was counted between two and nine times. The chain employs TRBV29-1 and TRBJ2-7; D gene ambiguous. Trimming pared 2 bases from V and 0 bases from J, leaving 11 bases between. Germline V gene data show CDR1 as SQVTM and CDR2 as ANQGSEA. This CDR3 contains 14 residues. CDR3 sequence: CSVELGRNSYEQYF. The CDR3 coding sequence is TGCAGCGTTGAACTTGGACGGAACTCCTACGAGCAGTACTTC.

For the CDR3, the DNA is TGTGCCATCAATGGACAGGCCAATCAGCCCCAGCATTTT. Encoded protein: CAINGQANQPQHF. This sequence joins TRBV10-3 and TRBJ1-5, with TRBD1 identical over 7 bases. From germline, CDR1 is ENHRY and CDR2 SYGVKD. This CDR3 spans 13 amino acids. The V segment lost 7 bases and the J segment 3 bases; nucleotides outside the gene matches: 3.

This clonotype has more than one count but fewer than ten. V and J are TRBV12-3 or TRBV12-4 and TRBJ1-2; 9 bases map to TRBD1. V was clipped by 5 bases and J by 6 bases; unmatched bases: 4. The CDR3 has 13 amino acids. This chain's CDR3 is CASSVRDRDGYTF. CDR3 nucleotides: TGTGCCAGCAGTGTCCGGGACAGGGATGGCTACACCTTC.

This clonotype has more than one count but fewer than ten. The V and J genes are TRBV12-3 or TRBV12-4 and TRBJ2-1; 11 nucleotides line up with TRBD2. V gave up 5 bases and J gave up 4 bases; unmatched junction bases: 7. This CDR3 is built from 16 residues. CDR3 region: CASSHRLAGPYNEQFF. In DNA form, the CDR3 reads TGTGCCAGCAGTCACCGACTAGCGGGACCTTACAATGAGCAGTTCTTC.

In its sample, this clonotype was seen many times. The chain links TRBV7-8 to TRBJ1-1; 7 bases map to TRBD1. With 4 bases clipped from V and 0 bases from J, the junction kept 8 bases outside the gene matches. CDR3 length: 16 residues. The germline V gene encodes CDR1 SGHVS and CDR2 FQNEAQ. DNA of the CDR3: TGTGCCAGCAGCTCTAGGCAGGGGGAGATGAACACTGAAGCTTTCTTT. This gives the protein CASSSRQGEMNTEAFF.

This clonotype has a handful of counts. The CDR3 nucleotides are TGCGCCAGCACCCATCAGGGTGGCTATGGCTACACCTTC. It encodes CASTHQGGYGYTF. V gene TRBV5-1 combines with J gene TRBJ1-2, with D tentatively TRBD1 (5 bases). The V end lost 6 bases, the J end lost 4 bases, and 13 bases lay between the germline ends. The V gene's germline CDR1 is SGHRS and CDR2 YFSETQ. This CDR3 region has 13 residues. Filled out from reference TRBV5-1 and TRBJ1-2, the complete variable domain reads KAGVTQTPRYLIKTRGQQVTLSCSPISGHRSVSWYQQTPGQGLQFLFEYFSETQRNKGNFPGRFSGRQFSNSRSEMNVSTLELGDSALYLCASTHQGGYGYTFGSGTRLTVV.

This clonotype has only a few counts. The chain uses TRBV20-1 and TRBJ2-5, with 10 bases that match TRBD2. The CDR3 is 13 residues long. Germline-derived CDR1 and CDR2 are DFQATT and SNEGSKA (reference sequence). V shed 8 bases, J shed 4 bases, and the junction held 7 bases outside the gene matches. CDR3 bases: TGCAGTCTCTCGGGACTAGCGCGAGAGACCCAGTACTTC. Its protein is CSLSGLARETQYF.

This rearrangement joins TRBV7-8 to TRBJ1-5; D is undetermined. Trimming cost V 5 bases and J 0 bases, with 17 bases left between them. This CDR3 is 17 amino acids long. Germline values: CDR1 SGHVS, CDR2 FQNEAQ. CDR3 bases: TGTGCCAGCAGCCTGGGAGGCGTCAGTTATAGCAATCAGCCCCAGCATTTT. Its translation is CASSLGGVSYSNQPQHF.

J is TRBJ2-7 and V is TRBV7-2, with 10 bases aligning to TRBD2. CDR3 length equals 16 residues. Per germline, CDR1 SGHTA and CDR2 FQGNSA. Losses at the gene ends were 4 bases for V and 7 bases for J; bases not matched to a gene: 13. The DNA of the CDR3 is TGTGCCAGCAGCTCCTACCCTAGCGGGAGCGGGGGGGAGCAGTACTTC. It specifies CASSSYPSGSGGEQYF.

This clonotype was seen more than once but under ten times. This chain connects TRBV5-6 to TRBJ2-1; D might be TRBD1 or TRBD2, each matching 6 bases. Trimming took off 3 bases at V and 8 bases at J, with 18 bases between the two ends. Germline V gene data show CDR1 as SGHDT and CDR2 as YYEEEE. The CDR3 is made up of 15 amino acids. This chain's CDR3 is CASSSRPGAEYEQFF. In DNA form, the CDR3 reads TGTGCCAGCAGCTCCCGGCCGGGGGCCGAGTATGAGCAGTTCTTC.